This T cell receptor beta chain was retrieved from a study of response to subunit inactivated influenza vaccine. This clonotype has only a few counts. TCRdb reprocessed the RT-PCR reads via MiXCR and lists one record per CDR3 protein. The sample holds about 570,000 distinct CDR3 sequences, approximately 10% seen once. V lost 3 bases, J lost 7 bases, and 8 bases stayed unmatched. This CDR3 is built from 14 residues. Germline values: CDR1 DFQATT, CDR2 SNEGSKA (reference sequence). These sequences were also reported in another study, on T cells expressing NK-cell markers. That source notes: The authors made TCR beta cDNA libraries by 5'RACE template switching. This switching added a universal primer site and UMIs. Sorted CD3+CD56-NKG2C+, CD3+CD56+NKG2C+ and CD3+CD56+NKG2C- T cells supplied the TCR beta repertoires. In the group of eight sequenced donors, seven were HCMV-seropositive and one was seronegative. The study found dominant NKG2C+ clonotypes at roughly 1.0-8% of CD8+ T cells in about six donors.

This clonotype originated in a man in his fifties who received an inactivated influenza vaccine. The sample was PBMCs from blood, taken on the day of vaccination. The V and J genes are TRBV20-1 and TRBJ2-1; 8 nucleotides align to TRBD1. CDR3 amino acids: CSASGQGAWNEQFF. As DNA, the CDR3 is TGCAGTGCTAGTGGTCAGGGGGCTTGGAATGAGCAGTTCTTC.